Shown below are 10 T cell receptor beta chains from a single sample sequenced in a study of response to subunit inactivated influenza vaccine. In TCRdb, the RT-PCR reads were re-called with MiXCR into one record per CDR3 protein. The sample lists 650,000 to 800,000 distinct CDR3 sequences; around 20% were seen once. Here the sequenced sample was PBMCs from blood, taken about 5 days after vaccination. These receptors all come from a man aged 50 or older who received an inactivated influenza vaccine.

This clonotype came up a few times. V gene TRBV5-4 combines with J gene TRBJ2-3; D is ambiguous. The CDR3 totals 16 residues. CDR1 is SGHNT and CDR2 is YYREEE in the germline V gene (reference sequence). V lost 2 bases and J 0 bases, leaving 13 bases between the germline ends. CDR3 sequence reads: CASSLHQDGSTDTQYF. Here the CDR3 DNA reads TGTGCCAGCAGCTTACACCAGGACGGCAGCACAGATACGCAGTATTTT. The whole variable domain, remainder taken from reference TRBV5-4 and TRBJ2-3, is ETGVTQSPTHLIKTRGQQVTLRCSSQSGHNTVSWYQQALGQGPQFIFQYYREEENGRGNFPPRFSGLQFPNYSSELNVNALELDDSALYLCASSLHQDGSTDTQYFGPGTRLTVL.

CDR3 DNA sequence: TGTGCCAGCAGCCAAGATACAGGGCCCACCGGGGAGCTGTTTTTT. Residues: CASSQDTGPTGELFF. V is TRBV14 and J is TRBJ2-2; tentatively, D is TRBD1 (6 bases). CDR1 and CDR2 (germline): SGHDN, FVKESK. V was cut by 0 bases and J by 4 bases, with 9 bases left in between. The CDR3 has 15 residues. The full variable domain, with the rest looked up from reference TRBV14 and TRBJ2-2, is EAGVTQFPSHSVIEKGQTVTLRCDPISGHDNLYWYRRVMGKEIKFLLHFVKESKQDESGMPNNRFLAERTGGTYSTLKVQPAELEDSGVYFCASSQDTGPTGELFFGEGSRLTVL.

The chain recombines TRBV7-9 with TRBJ2-6, with TRBD1 identical over 7 bases. The CDR3 contains 16 residues. V lost 6 bases, J lost 2 bases, and 7 bases stayed unmatched. Germline CDR1 is SEHNR and CDR2 is FQNEAQ (reference sequence). The CDR3 DNA sequence: TGTGCCAGCAGACCCGACAGGGTGCCTGGGGCCAACGTCCTGACTTTC. Translating it yields CASRPDRVPGANVLTF.

The sample holds a few counts of this clonotype. V gene TRBV6-4 combines with J gene TRBJ2-1; possible D gene TRBD2, 6 bases. The CDR3 runs to 15 residues. The V end lost 1 base, the J end lost 6 bases, and 13 bases lay between the germline ends. The germline V gene has CDR1 MRHNA and CDR2 SNTAGT. CDR3 loop: CASSDLGGGGNEQFF. The CDR3 DNA reads as TGTGCCAGCAGTGACTTGGGGGGAGGAGGCAATGAGCAGTTCTTC.

This clonotype came up a few times. The chain couples TRBV5-1 to TRBJ2-7, with 8 bases that match TRBD1. CDR1 and CDR2 from the germline V gene are SGHRS and YFSETQ. J was trimmed by 0 bases and V by 0 bases; bases with no gene match: 5. This CDR3 comprises 16 residues. CDR3 nucleotides: TGCGCCAGCAGCTTGGGTCCCAGGGGGCTCTCCTACGAGCAGTACTTC. This encodes CASSLGPRGLSYEQYF.

The rearrangement links TRBV7-9 to TRBJ1-4, with D unclear. Trimming shortened V by 5 bases and J by 5 bases, and 15 bases separated the two germline ends. Germline loops: CDR1 SEHNR, CDR2 FQNEAQ (reference sequence). This CDR3 is 15 amino acids long. CDR3 DNA sequence: TGTGCCAGCAGCGTATCTCCGCAGCAGAATGAAAAACTGTTTTTT. As protein: CASSVSPQQNEKLFF.

The chain carries TRBV29-1 and TRBJ2-3, with 7 positions matching TRBD1. CDR1 is SQVTM, CDR2 ANQGSEA, per germline. This CDR3 contains 13 residues. With V trimmed by 7 bases and J by 3 bases, 7 bases remained unmatched. The CDR3 DNA reads as TGCAGCGCTCGACAGGGTTGGACAGATACGCAGTATTTT. It specifies CSARQGWTDTQYF.

This clonotype was recorded a few times. V is TRBV12-3 or TRBV12-4 and J is TRBJ2-7, with D perhaps matching TRBD2 (6 bases). With 0 bases removed from V and 3 bases from J, the gap between germline ends came to 12 bases. This CDR3 spans 15 amino acids. The chain's CDR3 is CASSLAGGVIYEQYF. CDR3 coding DNA: TGTGCCAGCAGTTTAGCCGGGGGTGTGATCTACGAGCAGTACTTC.

This clonotype appeared a few times. The chain carries TRBV6-1 and TRBJ2-1; 11 bases agree with TRBD2. Germline CDR1 reads MNHNS; CDR2 reads SASEGT. Losses at the gene ends were 6 bases for V and 9 bases for J; bases not matched to a gene: 7. The CDR3 length is 14 residues. In DNA form, the CDR3 reads TGTGCCAGCAGCCCGGGACTAGCGGTTGCTGAGCAGTTCTTC. Its translation: CASSPGLAVAEQFF.

This clonotype was counted only a few times. The CDR3: CASSLVVRWQGAGNEQFF. CDR3 bases: TGTGCCAGCAGCTTAGTAGTCCGGTGGCAGGGGGCGGGTAATGAGCAGTTCTTC. J is TRBJ2-1 and V is TRBV11-2; 8 bases fit TRBD1. Germline CDR1 reads SGHAT; CDR2 reads FQNNGV. The ends lost 1 base at V and 7 bases at J; junction bases unmatched: 15. This CDR3 has 18 residues. Full variable domain (outside the CDR3, taken from reference TRBV11-2 and TRBJ2-1): EAGVAQSPRYKIIEKRQSVAFWCNPISGHATLYWYQQILGQGPKLLIQFQNNGVVDDSQLPKDRFSAERLKGVDSTLKIQPAKLEDSAVYLCASSLVVRWQGAGNEQFFGPGTRLTVL.